The T cell receptor beta chain under discussion was sequenced for a study of technical replicates of blood from a handful of donors. This clone occurred once. Generated by immunoSEQ multiplex PCR, the TCRdb table keeps only in-frame clones and is missing some. The profile covers around 78,000 clones, with 94% appearing a single time and 0.26% taken by the ten largest. Germline assignment: CDR1 LNHDA and CDR2 SQIVND (reference sequence). The CDR3 has 18 residues. With 5 bases removed from V and 2 bases from J, the gap between germline ends came to 23 bases. The chain has TRBV19 and TRBJ2-3, with a tentative D call TRBD2 (6 bases). The source of this sequence is a human donor in good health. The sequencing input was T cells isolated from PBMCs. This CDR3 is CASSGTISGARDTDTQYF. The CDR3 DNA follows: TGTGCCAGTAGTGGGACGATTAGCGGAGCGAGGGACACAGATACGCAGTATTTT.